This entry describes one T cell receptor (beta chain). There is no known antigen for this receptor. Base qualities are missing; no much larger clone stands one base away. The data are from a study of T cell changes during pregnancy in multiple sclerosis (dated by TCRdb to the late 2010s). About the study as a whole: The study examined how the T cell repertoire changed over the course of pregnancy in women with multiple sclerosis.

The receptor library was made with the immunoSEQ multiplex PCR assay. The table was pulled from immuneACCESS by TCRdb, which kept in-frame rearrangements only. Such tables lose some clones; where checked, under half of the loss comes from unresolved V genes, and the rest has no known cause. Counted in this sample were some 74,000 clones; roughly 92% of them appeared once. Of the sample, over 3.5% falls within the top ten clones. The germline V gene gives CDR1 as SGHAT and CDR2 as FQNNGV. Between the V and J ends, shortened by 4 bases and 1 base respectively, the junction contains 13 bases. CDR3 length: 15 amino acids, cysteine to phenylalanine. This entry keeps only the CDR3 DNA: 45 bases, framed from base 1.

This receptor was taken from a female donor in good health, enrolled as a control in a pregnancy study. The chain is made from TRBV11-2 and TRBJ2-5; TRBD2 is perhaps the D gene, given 6 matching bases. Material: peripheral blood, obtained after pregnancy. The nucleotide sequence is TGTGCCAGCAGCTCCCTGCGGGGAACCCAAGAGACCCAGTACTTC. It translates to CASSSLRGTQETQYF.